The 13 T cell receptor beta chains given below trace back to one sample, sequenced in a study of cytomegalovirus exposure and HLA in healthy donors. The PCR was carried out with 60 Vbeta primers and 13 Jbeta primers. The assay was immunoSEQ multiplex PCR, and TCRdb's table has in-frame clones only and misses some. Of about 140,000 clones listed, 75% to 90% are singletons. The sequencing sample was made of PBMCs. The receptors shown here come from a female donor in good health and CMV-seronegative.

The rearrangement joins TRBV4-2 to TRBJ2-1, with D perhaps TRBD1 (6 bases). CDR3 length: 15 residues. Germline-derived CDR1 and CDR2 are LGHNA and YNFKEQ. Deletions cut 0 bases from V and 1 base from J, with 7 bases between. The CDR3: CASSQEGGSYNEQFF. The CDR3, as DNA: TGTGCCAGCAGCCAAGAAGGGGGTTCCTACAATGAGCAGTTCTTC.

CDR3 nucleotides: TGCAGCGGGAGTACTAGCTTTGAGACCCAGTACTTC. This translates into CSGSTSFETQYF. V gene TRBV29-1 combines with J gene TRBJ2-5; a possible D gene is TRBD2 (6 bases). This CDR3 contains 12 residues. The germline V gene has CDR1 SQVTM and CDR2 ANQGSEA. V shed 7 bases and J shed 5 bases, with 14 bases lying between them.

The V call is TRBV5-1, the J call TRBJ1-4; 10 positions agree with TRBD1. The junction had 2 bases not matched to a gene; V was cut back by 0 bases and J by 6 bases. From germline, CDR1 is SGHRS and CDR2 YFSETQ. This CDR3 region has 15 residues. CDR3 residues: CASSLAGQGYEKLFF. In DNA form, the CDR3 reads TGCGCCAGCAGCTTGGCGGGACAGGGGTATGAAAAACTGTTTTTT.

V and J are TRBV7-2 and TRBJ1-4; D not resolved. The germline V and J ends were trimmed by 5 bases and 5 bases, with 6 bases remaining between them. Germline V gene data show CDR1 as SGHTA and CDR2 as FQGNSA. The CDR3 runs 12 residues. This chain's CDR3 is CASSPVNEKLFF. CDR3 DNA sequence: TGTGCCAGCAGCCCCGTCAATGAAAAACTGTTTTTT.

This chain uses TRBV4-1 with TRBJ1-5; TRBD1 matches 8 bases. The V gene end was trimmed by 4 bases and the J gene end by 5 bases; junction bases not matched to a gene: 10. Germline CDR1 MGHRA, CDR2 YSYEKL. This CDR3 is built from 16 residues. CDR3 residues: CASSRSPGGVDQPQHF. The CDR3 nucleotides are TGCGCCAGCAGCCGAAGCCCAGGGGGCGTTGATCAGCCCCAGCATTTT.

This chain uses TRBV10-3 with TRBJ1-2; D unclear. The CDR3 spans 15 residues. CDR1 and CDR2 (germline): ENHRY, SYGVKD. The V gene lost 0 bases and the J gene lost 6 bases, with 14 bases spanning the gap. Here the CDR3 DNA reads TGTGCCATCAGTGAGTCCGCCGGGAGGATCAATGGCTACACCTTC. The encoded protein is CAISESAGRINGYTF.

J is TRBJ2-3 and V is TRBV5-1; 12 bases are shared with TRBD2. This CDR3 has 16 residues. With 0 bases clipped from V and 4 bases from J, the junction kept 3 bases outside the gene matches. The germline V gene encodes CDR1 SGHRS and CDR2 YFSETQ. The CDR3: CASSLGLAGEPDTQYF. The CDR3 nucleotides are TGCGCCAGCAGCTTGGGACTAGCGGGAGAACCAGATACGCAGTATTTT.

The chain employs TRBV29-1 and TRBJ2-1; the match to TRBD2 covers 9 bases. Trimming cost V 8 bases and J 10 bases; bases outside gene matches: 15. In germline, CDR1 is SQVTM, CDR2 ANQGSEA. This CDR3 spans 14 amino acids. CDR3 amino acids: CSTPGVAGVGEQFF. In DNA, the CDR3 is TGCAGCACCCCCGGGGTAGCGGGAGTTGGGGAGCAGTTCTTC.

This clone appeared once. V is TRBV6-1 and J is TRBJ1-1; perhaps TRBD1 as D (6 bases). CDR1 and CDR2 (germline): MNHNS, SASEGT. Trimming stripped 7 bases from V and 4 bases from J, with 16 bases between. This CDR3 contains 14 residues. CDR3 loop: CASIGGLATTEAFF. In DNA form, the CDR3 reads TGTGCCAGCATCGGGGGGCTGGCGACCACTGAAGCTTTCTTT.

The V call is TRBV25-1, the J call TRBJ1-3; weak D call: TRBD1 (5 bases). Germline CDR1 is MGHDK and CDR2 is SYGVNS. Trimming took 6 bases from V and 0 from J, leaving 6 bases between them. This CDR3 region has 13 residues. The CDR3 protein is CASSRASGNTIYF. CDR3 coding DNA: TGTGCCAGCAGCAGGGCCTCTGGAAACACCATATATTTT.

This clone occurred a few times. J is TRBJ1-3 and V is TRBV18; tentative D call: TRBD1 (6 bases). The CDR3 sequence is 16 residues long. Trimming left V 3 bases short and J 0 bases short, with 12 bases between. In germline, CDR1 is KGHSH, CDR2 LQKENI. CDR3 DNA sequence: TGTGCCAGCTCACCCCGGACAGCTTCCTCTGGAAACACCATATATTTT. Its translation is CASSPRTASSGNTIYF.

This chain links TRBV2 with TRBJ1-1, with TRBD1 matching 7 bases. The V and J ends lost 8 bases and 3 bases, in that order; junction bases with no gene match: 9. Germline CDR1 SNHLY, CDR2 FYNNEI. This CDR3 comprises 14 residues. CDR3 region: CASRRETGDTEAFF. The DNA of the CDR3 is TGTGCCAGCCGTCGGGAAACAGGGGACACTGAAGCTTTCTTT.

This chain joins TRBV29-1 and TRBJ2-7; the match to TRBD1 covers 11 bases. The CDR3 spans 15 residues. From germline, CDR1 is SQVTM and CDR2 ANQGSEA. Unmatched junction bases numbered 6, after V lost 0 bases and J lost 5 bases. The CDR3 nucleotides are TGCAGCGTTGAAGATCCGGGACAGGGGGAGAACGAGCAGTACTTC. This codes for CSVEDPGQGENEQYF.